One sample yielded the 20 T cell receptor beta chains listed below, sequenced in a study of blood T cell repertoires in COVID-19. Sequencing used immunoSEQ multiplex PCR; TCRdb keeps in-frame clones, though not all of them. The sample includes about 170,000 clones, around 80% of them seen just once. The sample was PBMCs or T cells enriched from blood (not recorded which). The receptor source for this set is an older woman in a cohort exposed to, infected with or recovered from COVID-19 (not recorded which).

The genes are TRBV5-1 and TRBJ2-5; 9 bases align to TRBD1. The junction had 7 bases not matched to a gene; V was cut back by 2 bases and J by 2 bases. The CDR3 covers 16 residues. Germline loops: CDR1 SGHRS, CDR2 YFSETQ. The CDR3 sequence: CASSLPTGGAQETQYF. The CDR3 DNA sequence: TGCGCCAGCAGCTTACCGACAGGGGGTGCACAAGAGACCCAGTACTTC.

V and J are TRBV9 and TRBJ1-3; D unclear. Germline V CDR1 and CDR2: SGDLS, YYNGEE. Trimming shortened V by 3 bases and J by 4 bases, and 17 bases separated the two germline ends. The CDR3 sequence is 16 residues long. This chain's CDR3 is CASSGQSGFGGNTIYF. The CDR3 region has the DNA TGTGCCAGCAGCGGTCAATCAGGTTTCGGAGGAAACACCATATATTTT. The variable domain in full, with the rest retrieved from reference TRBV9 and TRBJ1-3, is DSGVTQTPKHLITATGQRVTLRCSPRSGDLSVYWYQQSLDQGLQFLIQYYNGEERAKGNILERFSAQQFPDLHSELNLSSLELGDSALYFCASSGQSGFGGNTIYFGEGSWLTVV.

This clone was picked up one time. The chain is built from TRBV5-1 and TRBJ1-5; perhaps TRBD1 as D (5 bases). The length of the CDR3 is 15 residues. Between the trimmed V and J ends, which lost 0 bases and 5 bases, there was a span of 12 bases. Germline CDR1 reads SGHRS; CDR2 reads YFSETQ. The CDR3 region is CASSLGSGGDQPQHF. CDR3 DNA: TGCGCCAGCAGCTTGGGAAGTGGGGGGGATCAGCCCCAGCATTTT. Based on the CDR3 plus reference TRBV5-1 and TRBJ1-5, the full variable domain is KAGVTQTPRYLIKTRGQQVTLSCSPISGHRSVSWYQQTPGQGLQFLFEYFSETQRNKGNFPGRFSGRQFSNSRSEMNVSTLELGDSALYLCASSLGSGGDQPQHFGDGTRLSIL.

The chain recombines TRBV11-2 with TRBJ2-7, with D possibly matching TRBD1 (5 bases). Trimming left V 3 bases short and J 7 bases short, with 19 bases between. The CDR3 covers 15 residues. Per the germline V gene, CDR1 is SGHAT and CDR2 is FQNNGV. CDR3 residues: CASSLWGSDVAEQYF. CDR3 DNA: TGTGCCAGCAGCTTGTGGGGCAGTGATGTAGCTGAGCAGTACTTC.

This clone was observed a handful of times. The CDR3 bases are TGCGCCAGCAGCAAACTCGTCAGGGGAAACACTGAAGCTTTCTTT. The encoded protein is CASSKLVRGNTEAFF. J is TRBJ1-1 and V is TRBV5-1; D possibly corresponds to TRBD1 (6 bases). This CDR3 contains 15 residues. The V gene lost 4 bases and the J gene lost 2 bases, with 15 bases spanning the gap. Germline V gene lookup returns CDR1 SGHRS and CDR2 YFSETQ.

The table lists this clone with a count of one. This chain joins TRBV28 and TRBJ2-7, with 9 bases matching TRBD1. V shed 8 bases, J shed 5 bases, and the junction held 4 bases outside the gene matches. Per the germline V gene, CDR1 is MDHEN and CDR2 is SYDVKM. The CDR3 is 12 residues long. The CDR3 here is CASEDRGDEQYF. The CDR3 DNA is TGTGCCAGCGAGGACAGGGGAGACGAGCAGTACTTC.

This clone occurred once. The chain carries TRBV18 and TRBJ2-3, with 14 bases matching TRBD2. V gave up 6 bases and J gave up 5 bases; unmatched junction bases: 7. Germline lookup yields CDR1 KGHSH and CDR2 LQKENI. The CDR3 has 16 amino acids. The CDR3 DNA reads TGTGCCAGCTCCCAGGGACTAGCGGGAGTGGGAGATACGCAGTATTTT. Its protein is CASSQGLAGVGDTQYF.

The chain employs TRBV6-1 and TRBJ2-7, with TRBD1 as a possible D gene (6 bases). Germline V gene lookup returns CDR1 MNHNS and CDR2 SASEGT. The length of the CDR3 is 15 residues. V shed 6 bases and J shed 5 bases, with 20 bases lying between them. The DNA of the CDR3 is TGTGCCAGCAGGGCCTGGGGCGAGGGGGTCGACGAGCAGTACTTC. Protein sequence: CASRAWGEGVDEQYF.

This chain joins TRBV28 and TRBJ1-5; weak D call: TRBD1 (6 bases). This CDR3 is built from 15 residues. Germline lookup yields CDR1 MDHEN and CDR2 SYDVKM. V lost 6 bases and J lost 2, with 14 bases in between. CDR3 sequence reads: CASSQRGGGNQPQHF. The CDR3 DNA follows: TGTGCCAGCAGCCAAAGGGGGGGTGGCAATCAGCCCCAGCATTTT.

The CDR3 coding sequence is TGTGCCAGCAGCTTAAGGACAGCCGACTCTGGAAACACCATATATTTT. Residues: CASSLRTADSGNTIYF. The J gene is TRBJ1-3, the V gene TRBV7-2, with D possibly matching TRBD1 (6 bases). V dropped 2 bases and J dropped 0 bases, with 11 bases sitting between them. Germline loops: CDR1 SGHTA, CDR2 FQGNSA. The CDR3 runs to 16 residues.

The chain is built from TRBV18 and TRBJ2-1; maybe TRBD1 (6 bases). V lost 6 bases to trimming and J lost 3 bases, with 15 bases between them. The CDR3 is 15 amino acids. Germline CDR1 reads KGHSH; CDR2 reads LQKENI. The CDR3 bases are TGTGCCAGCTCCCCAACAGGGTATAACTACAATGAGCAGTTCTTC. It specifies CASSPTGYNYNEQFF.

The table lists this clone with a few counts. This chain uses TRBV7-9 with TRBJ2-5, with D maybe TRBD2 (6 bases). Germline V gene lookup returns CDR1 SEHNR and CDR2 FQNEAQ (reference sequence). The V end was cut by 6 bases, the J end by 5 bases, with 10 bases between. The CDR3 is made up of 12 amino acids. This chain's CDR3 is CASSRTTETQYF. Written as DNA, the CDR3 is TGTGCCAGCAGTCGGACTACGGAGACCCAGTACTTC.

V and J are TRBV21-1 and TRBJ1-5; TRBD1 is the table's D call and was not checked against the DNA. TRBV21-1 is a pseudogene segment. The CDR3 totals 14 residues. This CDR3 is CASGGEDSNQPQHF. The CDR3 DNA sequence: TGTGCCAGCGGGGGCGAGGATAGCAATCAGCCCCAGCATTTT.

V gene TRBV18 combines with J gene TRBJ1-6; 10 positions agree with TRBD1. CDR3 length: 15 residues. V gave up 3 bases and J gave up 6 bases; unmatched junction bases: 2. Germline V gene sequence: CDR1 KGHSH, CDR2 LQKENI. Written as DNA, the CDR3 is TGTGCCAGCTCACCGGGACAGGGGTCTAATTCACCCCTCCACTTT. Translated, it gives CASSPGQGSNSPLHF.

CDR3 sequence reads: CASSRTATYEQYF. The DNA of the CDR3 is TGTGCCAGCAGTCGCACAGCTACCTACGAGCAGTACTTC. This rearrangement joins TRBV28 to TRBJ2-7; D unresolved. The germline V gene has CDR1 MDHEN and CDR2 SYDVKM. V was cut by 5 bases and J by 2 bases, with 10 bases left in between. CDR3 length: 13 residues.

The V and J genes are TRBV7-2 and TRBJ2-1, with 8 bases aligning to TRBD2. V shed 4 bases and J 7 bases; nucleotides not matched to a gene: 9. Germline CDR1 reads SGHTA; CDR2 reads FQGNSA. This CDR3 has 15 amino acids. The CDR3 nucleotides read TGTGCCAGCAGCTCTTCGGGAGGGCGCAAAAATGAGCAGTTCTTC. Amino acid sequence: CASSSSGGRKNEQFF.

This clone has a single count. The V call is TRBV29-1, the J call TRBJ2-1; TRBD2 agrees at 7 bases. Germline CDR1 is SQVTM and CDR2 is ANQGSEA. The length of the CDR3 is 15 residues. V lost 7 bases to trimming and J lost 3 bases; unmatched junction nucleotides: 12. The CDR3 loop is CSAAPFAGDYNEQFF. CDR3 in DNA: TGCAGCGCCGCGCCCTTTGCGGGAGACTACAATGAGCAGTTCTTC.

The CDR3 loop is CASSAKRLRLNTEAFF. CDR3 bases: TGCGCCAGCAGCGCAAAAAGACTGCGCCTGAACACTGAAGCTTTCTTT. The V call is TRBV5-1, the J call TRBJ1-1; D is uncertain. The germline CDR1 and CDR2 sequences are SGHRS and YFSETQ. CDR3 length: 16 amino acids. Trimming pared 4 bases from V and 0 bases from J, leaving 16 bases between. Drawing the rest from reference TRBV5-1 and TRBJ1-1, the complete variable domain is KAGVTQTPRYLIKTRGQQVTLSCSPISGHRSVSWYQQTPGQGLQFLFEYFSETQRNKGNFPGRFSGRQFSNSRSEMNVSTLELGDSALYLCASSAKRLRLNTEAFFGQGTRLTVV.

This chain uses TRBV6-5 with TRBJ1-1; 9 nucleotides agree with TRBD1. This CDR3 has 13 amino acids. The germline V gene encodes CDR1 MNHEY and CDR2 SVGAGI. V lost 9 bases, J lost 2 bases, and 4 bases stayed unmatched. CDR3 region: CASLQGANTEAFF. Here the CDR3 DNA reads TGTGCCAGTTTACAGGGGGCCAACACTGAAGCTTTCTTT.

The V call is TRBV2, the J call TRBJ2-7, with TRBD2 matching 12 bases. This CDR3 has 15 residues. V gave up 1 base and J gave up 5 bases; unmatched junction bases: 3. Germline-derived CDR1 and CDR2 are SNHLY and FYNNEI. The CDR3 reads CASSEVGTSGHEQYF. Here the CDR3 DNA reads TGTGCCAGCAGTGAAGTGGGGACTAGCGGGCACGAGCAGTACTTC.